A single T cell receptor (beta chain) is shown here with its context. Unmatched junction bases numbered 3, after V lost 4 bases and J lost 4 bases. CDR1 SGHRS and CDR2 YFSETQ come from the germline V gene. The CDR3 spans 13 residues. Method: immunoSEQ multiplex PCR; TCRdb's copy keeps in-frame clones and lacks some. The sample shows 60,000 to 65,000 clones, approximately 98% of them seen only once. The sample originates from a study of Tregs in tolerant kidney transplant recipients. The receptor's source is a human donor who received a combined kidney and bone marrow transplant. This sample comprised Tregs from blood, obtained before the transplant. The chain joins TRBV5-1 to TRBJ2-3; 7 bases line up with TRBD1. CDR3 coding DNA: TGCGCCAGCAGCGGCGGACAGGCAGATACGCAGTATTTT. Translated, it gives CASSGGQADTQYF.